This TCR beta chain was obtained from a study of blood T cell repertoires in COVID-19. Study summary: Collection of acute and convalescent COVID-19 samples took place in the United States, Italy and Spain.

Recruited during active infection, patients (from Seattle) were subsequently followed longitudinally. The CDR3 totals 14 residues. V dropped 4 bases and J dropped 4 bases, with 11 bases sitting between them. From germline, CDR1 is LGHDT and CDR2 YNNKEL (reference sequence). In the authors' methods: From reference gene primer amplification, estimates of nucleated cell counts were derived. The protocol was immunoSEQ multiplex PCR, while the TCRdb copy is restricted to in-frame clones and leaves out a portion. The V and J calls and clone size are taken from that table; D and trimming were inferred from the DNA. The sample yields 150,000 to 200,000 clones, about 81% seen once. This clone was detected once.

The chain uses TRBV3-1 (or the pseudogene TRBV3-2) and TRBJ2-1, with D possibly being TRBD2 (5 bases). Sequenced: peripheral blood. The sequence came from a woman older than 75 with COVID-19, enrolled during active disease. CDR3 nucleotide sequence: TGTGCCAGCAGCCTATCGGACTTGTACAATGAGCAGTTCTTC. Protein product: CASSLSDLYNEQFF.